Listed here are 21 T cell receptor beta chains from one sample, sequenced in a study of shared clonotypes between healthy human individuals. TCRdb's table, derived via immunoSEQ multiplex PCR, lists solely in-frame clones and lacks some. The table includes about 1,500,000 clones, roughly 97% detected once. Input material: naive CD4+ T cells sorted from blood. Described subset: CD45RA+ positively selected. Receptors were obtained from a man aged 30-40 years in good health.

CDR3 protein: CSAQEGTEAFF. CDR3 in DNA: TGCAGTGCCCAAGAGGGGACTGAAGCTTTCTTT. V and J are TRBV20-1 and TRBJ1-1; tentative D call: TRBD1 (5 bases). The CDR3 runs to 11 residues. With 6 bases removed from V and 5 bases from J, the gap between germline ends came to 10 bases. Per the germline V gene, CDR1 is DFQATT and CDR2 is SNEGSKA (reference sequence).

V gene TRBV6-1 combines with J gene TRBJ2-7, with 10 bases that match TRBD2. This CDR3 comprises 16 residues. The germline V gene has CDR1 MNHNS and CDR2 SASEGT. V shed 4 bases and J 6 bases; nucleotides not matched to a gene: 12. CDR3 nucleotides: TGTGCCAGCAGTGCCAACGGGGGACTAGCGAGTTTCGAGCAGTACTTC. Its protein product is CASSANGGLASFEQYF.

This sequence joins TRBV4-1 and TRBJ2-1, with 13 positions matching TRBD2. Unmatched junction bases numbered 10, after V lost 6 bases and J lost 8 bases. Germline CDR1 reads MGHRA; CDR2 reads YSYEKL. This CDR3 contains 16 residues. CDR3 amino acids: CASRELAGGSMHEQFF. The DNA for the CDR3 is TGCGCCAGCAGGGAACTAGCGGGAGGGTCTATGCATGAGCAGTTCTTC.

The chain carries TRBV6-1 and TRBJ2-7; 8 bases agree with TRBD1. Germline V lookup: CDR1 MNHNS, CDR2 SASEGT. This CDR3 has 17 residues. V lost 2 bases, J lost 2 bases, and 11 bases stayed unmatched. CDR3 nucleotides: TGTGCCAGCAGTGAAATCCCGGACAGGGTAGGACCCTACGAGCAGTACTTC. This sequence encodes CASSEIPDRVGPYEQYF.

The rearrangement joins TRBV6-6 to TRBJ2-7, with 7 nucleotides matching TRBD2. After removal of 2 bases from V and 2 bases from J, the junction contained 6 bases not matched to a gene. CDR1 MNHNY and CDR2 SVGAGI come from the germline V gene (reference sequence). This CDR3 is 15 amino acids long. In DNA, the CDR3 is TGTGCCAGCAGTTACACCAGGGAGGGAGCCTACGAGCAGTACTTC. Its translation: CASSYTREGAYEQYF.

The V gene is TRBV5-4, the J gene TRBJ2-2; TRBD2 agrees at 8 bases. The CDR3 sequence is 17 residues long. Germline V gives CDR1 SGHNT, CDR2 YYREEE (reference sequence). V lost 0 bases to trimming and J lost 2 bases; unmatched junction nucleotides: 6. CDR3 bases: TGTGCCAGCAGCTTGGATGGGCTAGCGGGTAACACCGGGGAGCTGTTTTTT. It encodes CASSLDGLAGNTGELFF.

V and J are TRBV4-3 and TRBJ2-1; the D gene is possibly TRBD1 (6 bases). The germline V gene has CDR1 LGHNA and CDR2 YSLEER. There are 14 residues in the CDR3. V was pared by 2 bases and J by 9 bases, with 14 bases between. In DNA, the CDR3 is TGCGCCAGCAGCCAATTATGGACGACAGGTGAGCAGTTCTTC. Translating it yields CASSQLWTTGEQFF.

The V call is TRBV5-1, the J call TRBJ2-7; a weak D match, TRBD2 (6 bases). Between the trimmed V and J ends, which lost 4 bases and 0 bases, there was a span of 20 bases. The CDR3 has 17 amino acids. Germline CDR1 reads SGHRS; CDR2 reads YFSETQ. The CDR3 here is CASSNGGGPKGSYEQYF. DNA of the CDR3: TGCGCCAGCAGCAACGGAGGAGGGCCAAAAGGCTCCTACGAGCAGTACTTC.

This chain uses TRBV11-2 with TRBJ2-7; D might be TRBD2 (6 bases). The CDR3 sequence is 15 residues long. Germline CDR1 is SGHAT and CDR2 is FQNNGV. Trimming removed 2 bases at V and 2 bases at J, with 13 bases between. This CDR3 is CASSLLARGTYEQYF. The CDR3 region has the DNA TGTGCCAGCAGCTTATTAGCGCGGGGAACCTACGAGCAGTACTTC.

The chain carries TRBV6-1 and TRBJ1-3; D is unclear. V was cut by 3 bases and J by 4 bases, with 7 bases left in between. The CDR3 has 13 amino acids. Germline CDR1 and CDR2: MNHNS and SASEGT. In DNA, the CDR3 is TGTGCCAGCAGTGAGTCACAGGGAAACACCATATATTTT. Amino acid sequence: CASSESQGNTIYF.

The chain joins TRBV7-2 to TRBJ2-7; D not certain. V shed 6 bases and J shed 0 bases, with 9 bases lying between them. The CDR3 contains 13 residues. CDR1 is SGHTA, CDR2 FQGNSA, per germline. DNA for the CDR3: TGTGCCAGCAGTAATAGAAGCTCCTACGAGCAGTACTTC. Translated, it gives CASSNRSSYEQYF.

Concerning this clone: This same CDR3 is encoded by further DNA sequences in the sample. The chain uses TRBV18 and TRBJ2-6; D is unclear. The CDR3 has 12 amino acids. CDR1 and CDR2 from the germline V gene are KGHSH and LQKENI. The V end was cut by 6 bases, the J end by 2 bases, with 2 bases between. The CDR3 DNA reads as TGTGCCAGCTCCCCTGGGGCCAACGTCCTGACTTTC. Protein product: CASSPGANVLTF.

Of note for this clone: Other DNA sequences of this sample code for an identical CDR3. V gene TRBV28 combines with J gene TRBJ1-2; D might be TRBD1 (5 bases). CDR1 and CDR2 from the germline V gene are MDHEN and SYDVKM. The CDR3 totals 15 residues. V gave up 3 bases and J gave up 0 bases, with 11 bases separating them. This chain's CDR3 is CASSFRQGPNYGYTF. The CDR3 DNA sequence: TGTGCCAGCAGTTTTCGGCAGGGACCTAACTATGGCTACACCTTC.

The chain has TRBV5-4 and TRBJ2-1; D tentatively fits TRBD1 or TRBD2 (5 bases each). V dropped 0 bases and J dropped 0 bases, with 7 bases sitting between them. The CDR3 spans 15 residues. Germline values: CDR1 SGHNT, CDR2 YYREEE (reference sequence). The CDR3: CASSLAGTSYNEQFF. CDR3 in DNA: TGTGCCAGCAGCTTGGCAGGGACCTCCTACAATGAGCAGTTCTTC.

The rearrangement joins TRBV14 to TRBJ1-2, with D possibly TRBD1 on 6 matching bases. CDR3 length: 15 residues. V dropped 0 bases and J dropped 6 bases, with 14 bases sitting between them. Per germline, CDR1 SGHDN and CDR2 FVKESK. The CDR3 spells CASSQDLLRTDGYTF. The CDR3, as DNA: TGTGCCAGCAGCCAAGATCTGCTCCGGACAGATGGCTACACCTTC.

In nucleotides, the CDR3 is TGCGCCAGCAGCTTGGCACAGCGGGGGGAAAAACTGTTTTTT. This translates into CASSLAQRGEKLFF. The V and J genes are TRBV5-1 and TRBJ1-4; D may be TRBD1 (5 bases). CDR1 SGHRS and CDR2 YFSETQ come from the germline V gene. The CDR3 sequence is 14 residues long. V was cut by 0 bases and J by 8 bases, with 11 bases left in between. Based on the CDR3 plus reference TRBV5-1 and TRBJ1-4, the full variable domain is KAGVTQTPRYLIKTRGQQVTLSCSPISGHRSVSWYQQTPGQGLQFLFEYFSETQRNKGNFPGRFSGRQFSNSRSEMNVSTLELGDSALYLCASSLAQRGEKLFFGSGTQLSVL.

A single count supports this clone. This chain connects TRBV11-2 to TRBJ2-7, with no clear D. Trimming stripped 1 base from V and 7 bases from J, with 14 bases between. Germline V gene data show CDR1 as SGHAT and CDR2 as FQNNGV. This CDR3 spans 14 amino acids. The DNA for the CDR3 is TGTGCCAGCAGCTTAGTTGAATTAACCGGGGAGCAGTACTTC. Encoded protein: CASSLVELTGEQYF.

The chain couples TRBV19 to TRBJ2-1; TRBD2 might be the D (6 bases). The CDR3 length is 15 residues. CDR1 is LNHDA, CDR2 SQIVND, per germline (reference sequence). Trimming pared 6 bases from V and 8 bases from J, leaving 20 bases between. CDR3 in DNA: TGTGCCAGTAGGAAGAGTCAGGGAGGCTCGCATGAGCAGTTCTTC. Translated, it gives CASRKSQGGSHEQFF. Drawing the rest from reference TRBV19 and TRBJ2-1, the complete variable domain is DGGITQSPKYLFRKEGQNVTLSCEQNLNHDAMYWYRQDPGQGLRLIYYSQIVNDFQKGDIAEGYSVSREKKESFPLTVTSAQKNPTAFYLCASRKSQGGSHEQFFGPGTRLTVL.

This clone was counted a single time. The genes are TRBV9 and TRBJ2-3; tentatively, D is TRBD1 or TRBD2 (5 bases each). Trimming shortened V by 0 bases and J by 4 bases, and 9 bases separated the two germline ends. This CDR3 comprises 14 residues. The germline V gene has CDR1 SGDLS and CDR2 YYNGEE. CDR3 residues: CASSVGGYADTQYF. CDR3 DNA: TGTGCCAGCAGCGTAGGGGGGTATGCAGATACGCAGTATTTT. The whole variable domain, remainder taken from reference TRBV9 and TRBJ2-3, is DSGVTQTPKHLITATGQRVTLRCSPRSGDLSVYWYQQSLDQGLQFLIQYYNGEERAKGNILERFSAQQFPDLHSELNLSSLELGDSALYFCASSVGGYADTQYFGPGTRLTVL.

The rearrangement uses TRBV7-9 and TRBJ2-3, with D unresolved. Germline loops: CDR1 SEHNR, CDR2 FQNEAQ (reference sequence). CDR3 length equals 14 residues. Trimming left V 4 bases short and J 6 bases short, with 14 bases between. Written as DNA, the CDR3 is TGTGCCAGCAGCTACAGCTGGGCTCCTGATACGCAGTATTTT. This gives the protein CASSYSWAPDTQYF.

The V and J genes are TRBV7-9 and TRBJ2-7; D may be TRBD1 (6 bases). V was cut by 5 bases and J by 2 bases, with 19 bases left in between. Germline lookup yields CDR1 SEHNR and CDR2 FQNEAQ (reference sequence). The CDR3 runs to 16 residues. For the CDR3, the DNA is TGTGCCAGCAGCCCGAGACAGGCGCACCTCACCTACGAGCAGTACTTC. Protein product: CASSPRQAHLTYEQYF.